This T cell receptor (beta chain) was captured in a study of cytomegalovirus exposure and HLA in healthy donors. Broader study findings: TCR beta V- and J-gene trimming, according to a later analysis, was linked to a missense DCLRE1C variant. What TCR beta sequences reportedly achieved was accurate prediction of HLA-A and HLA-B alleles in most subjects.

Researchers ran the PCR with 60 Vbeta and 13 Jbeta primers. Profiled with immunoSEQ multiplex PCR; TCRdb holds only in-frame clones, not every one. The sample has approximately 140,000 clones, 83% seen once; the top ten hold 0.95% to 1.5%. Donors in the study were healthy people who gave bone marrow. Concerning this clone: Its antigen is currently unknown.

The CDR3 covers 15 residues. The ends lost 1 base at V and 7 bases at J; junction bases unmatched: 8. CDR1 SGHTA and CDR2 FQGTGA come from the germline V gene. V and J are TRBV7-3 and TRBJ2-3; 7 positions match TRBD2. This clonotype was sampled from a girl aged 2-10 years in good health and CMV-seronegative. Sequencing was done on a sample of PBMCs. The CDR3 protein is CASSLIVGEGNTQYF. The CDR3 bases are TGTGCCAGCAGCTTAATTGTTGGGGAGGGTAATACGCAGTATTTT.